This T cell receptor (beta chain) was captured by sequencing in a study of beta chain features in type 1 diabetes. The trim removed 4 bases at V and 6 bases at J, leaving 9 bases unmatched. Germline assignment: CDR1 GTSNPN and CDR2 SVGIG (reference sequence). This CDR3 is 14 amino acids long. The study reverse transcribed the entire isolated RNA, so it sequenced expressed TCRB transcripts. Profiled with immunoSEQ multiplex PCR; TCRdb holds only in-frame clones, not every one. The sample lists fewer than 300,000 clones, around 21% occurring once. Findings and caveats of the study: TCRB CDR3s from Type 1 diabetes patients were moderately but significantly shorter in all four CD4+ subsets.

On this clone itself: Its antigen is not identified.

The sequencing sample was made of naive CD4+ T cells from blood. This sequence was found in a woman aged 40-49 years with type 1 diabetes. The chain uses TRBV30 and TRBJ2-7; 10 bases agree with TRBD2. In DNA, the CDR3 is TGTGCCTGGATACCCAGCGGGAGGGTGCGCGAGCAGTACTTC. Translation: CAWIPSGRVREQYF.